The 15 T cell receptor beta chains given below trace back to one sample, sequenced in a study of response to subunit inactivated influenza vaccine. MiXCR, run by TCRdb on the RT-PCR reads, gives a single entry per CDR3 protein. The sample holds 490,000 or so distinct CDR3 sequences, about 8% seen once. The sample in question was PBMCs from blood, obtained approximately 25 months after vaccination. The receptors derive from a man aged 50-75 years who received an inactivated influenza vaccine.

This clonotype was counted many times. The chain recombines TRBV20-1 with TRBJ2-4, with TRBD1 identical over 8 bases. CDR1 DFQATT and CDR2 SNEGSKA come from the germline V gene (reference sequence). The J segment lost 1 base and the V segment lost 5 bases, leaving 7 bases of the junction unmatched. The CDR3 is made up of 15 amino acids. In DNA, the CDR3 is TGCAGTGCTTCGGACAGGGTAAAGGCCAAAAACATTCAGTACTTC. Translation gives CSASDRVKAKNIQYF.

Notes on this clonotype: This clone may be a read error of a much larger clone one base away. The DNA of the CDR3 is TGTGCCAGCAGTTTGTGGCCGGGCAGGGAGGAGCAGTACTTC. It translates to CASSLWPGREEQYF. The chain uses TRBV12-3 or TRBV12-4 and TRBJ2-7; D possibly matches TRBD1 or TRBD2 (5 bases each). CDR3 length: 14 residues. Trimming left V 3 bases short and J 7 bases short, with 16 bases between.

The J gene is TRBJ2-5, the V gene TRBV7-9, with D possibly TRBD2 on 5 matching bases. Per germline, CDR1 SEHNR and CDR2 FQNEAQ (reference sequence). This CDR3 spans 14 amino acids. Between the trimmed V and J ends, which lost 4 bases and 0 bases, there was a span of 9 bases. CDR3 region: CASSSGFNQETQYF. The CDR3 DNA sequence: TGTGCCAGCAGCTCGGGGTTTAACCAAGAGACCCAGTACTTC.

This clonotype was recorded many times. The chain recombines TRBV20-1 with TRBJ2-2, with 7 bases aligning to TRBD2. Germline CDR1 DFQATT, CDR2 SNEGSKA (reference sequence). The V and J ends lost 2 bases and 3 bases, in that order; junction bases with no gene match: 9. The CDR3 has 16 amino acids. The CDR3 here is CSARSGEGPHTGELFF. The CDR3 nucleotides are TGCAGTGCTAGATCCGGGGAGGGGCCCCACACCGGGGAGCTGTTTTTT.

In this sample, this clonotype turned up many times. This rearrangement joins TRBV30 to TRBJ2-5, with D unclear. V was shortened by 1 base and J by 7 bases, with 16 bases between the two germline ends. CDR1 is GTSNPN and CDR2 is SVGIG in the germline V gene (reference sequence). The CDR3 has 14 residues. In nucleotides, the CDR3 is TGTGCCTGGAGTGCCCTCACAGAGACTGGGACCCAGTACTTC. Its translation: CAWSALTETGTQYF.

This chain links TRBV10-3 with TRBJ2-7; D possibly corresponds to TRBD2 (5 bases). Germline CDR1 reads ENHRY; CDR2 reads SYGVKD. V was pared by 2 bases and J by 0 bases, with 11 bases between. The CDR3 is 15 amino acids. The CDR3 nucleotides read TGTGCCATCAGTGAGGTTGAGGGTTTCTCCTACGAGCAGTACTTC. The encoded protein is CAISEVEGFSYEQYF.

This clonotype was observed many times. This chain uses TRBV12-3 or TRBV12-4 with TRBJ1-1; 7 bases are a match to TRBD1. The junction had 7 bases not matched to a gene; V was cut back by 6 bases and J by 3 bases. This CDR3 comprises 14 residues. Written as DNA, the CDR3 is TGTGCCAGCAGACACCGGACAGGCTACACTGAAGCTTTCTTT. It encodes CASRHRTGYTEAFF.

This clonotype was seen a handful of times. Written as DNA, the CDR3 is TGCAGTGCTCCAAGACAGGGTAACTATGGCTACACCTTC. Translating it yields CSAPRQGNYGYTF. The chain combines TRBV20-1 with TRBJ1-2; 7 bases match TRBD1. This CDR3 spans 13 amino acids. J lost 1 base, V lost 5 bases, and 4 bases had no gene match. The germline CDR1 and CDR2 sequences are DFQATT and SNEGSKA (reference sequence).

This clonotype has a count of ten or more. The CDR3 loop reads CATSDSGQVYTGELFF. The CDR3 coding sequence is TGTGCCACCAGTGACTCGGGACAGGTATACACCGGGGAGCTGTTTTTT. V and J are TRBV24-1 and TRBJ2-2, with 8 bases fitting TRBD1. The length of the CDR3 is 16 residues. The V segment lost 4 bases and the J segment 3 bases; nucleotides outside the gene matches: 6. Germline CDR1 is KGHDR and CDR2 is SFDVKD.

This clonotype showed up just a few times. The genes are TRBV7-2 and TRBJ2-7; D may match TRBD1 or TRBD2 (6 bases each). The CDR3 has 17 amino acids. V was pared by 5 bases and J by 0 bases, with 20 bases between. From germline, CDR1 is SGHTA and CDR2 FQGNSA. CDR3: CASSPPRGGFRSYEQYF. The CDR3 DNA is TGTGCCAGCAGCCCCCCCCGAGGGGGGTTTCGCTCCTACGAGCAGTACTTC.

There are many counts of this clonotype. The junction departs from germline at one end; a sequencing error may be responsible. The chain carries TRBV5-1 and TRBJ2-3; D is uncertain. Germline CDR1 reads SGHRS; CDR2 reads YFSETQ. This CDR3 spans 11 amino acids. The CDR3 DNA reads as TGTGCCTCCTCATCCGCCGATACGCAGTATTTT. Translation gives CASSSADTQYF.

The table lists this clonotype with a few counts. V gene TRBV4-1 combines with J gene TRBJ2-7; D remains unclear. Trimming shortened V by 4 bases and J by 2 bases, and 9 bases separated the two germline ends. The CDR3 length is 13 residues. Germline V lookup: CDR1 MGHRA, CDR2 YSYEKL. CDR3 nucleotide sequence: TGCGCCAGCAGCCCCTGGGAAGCCTACGAGCAGTACTTC. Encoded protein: CASSPWEAYEQYF.

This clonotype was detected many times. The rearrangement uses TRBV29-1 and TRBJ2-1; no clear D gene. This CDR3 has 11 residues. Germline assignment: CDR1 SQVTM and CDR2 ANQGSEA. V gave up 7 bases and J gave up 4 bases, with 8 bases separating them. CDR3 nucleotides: TGCAGCGCCAAGAAGTACAATGAGCAGTTCTTC. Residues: CSAKKYNEQFF.

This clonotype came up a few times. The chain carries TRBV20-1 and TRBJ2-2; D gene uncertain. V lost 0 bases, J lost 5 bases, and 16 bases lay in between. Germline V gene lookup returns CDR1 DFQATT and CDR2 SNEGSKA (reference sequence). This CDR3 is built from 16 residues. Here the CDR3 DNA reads TGCAGTGCTAGAGATTCCCGTCGAGGCTCGACCGGGGAGCTGTTTTTT. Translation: CSARDSRRGSTGELFF.

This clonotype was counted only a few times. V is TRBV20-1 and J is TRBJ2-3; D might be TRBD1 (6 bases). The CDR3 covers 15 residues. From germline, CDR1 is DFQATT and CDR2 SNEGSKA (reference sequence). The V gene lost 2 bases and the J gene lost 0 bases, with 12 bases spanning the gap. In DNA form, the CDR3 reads TGCAGTGCTAGAAACAGGGTTTATAGCACAGATACGCAGTATTTT. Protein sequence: CSARNRVYSTDTQYF.